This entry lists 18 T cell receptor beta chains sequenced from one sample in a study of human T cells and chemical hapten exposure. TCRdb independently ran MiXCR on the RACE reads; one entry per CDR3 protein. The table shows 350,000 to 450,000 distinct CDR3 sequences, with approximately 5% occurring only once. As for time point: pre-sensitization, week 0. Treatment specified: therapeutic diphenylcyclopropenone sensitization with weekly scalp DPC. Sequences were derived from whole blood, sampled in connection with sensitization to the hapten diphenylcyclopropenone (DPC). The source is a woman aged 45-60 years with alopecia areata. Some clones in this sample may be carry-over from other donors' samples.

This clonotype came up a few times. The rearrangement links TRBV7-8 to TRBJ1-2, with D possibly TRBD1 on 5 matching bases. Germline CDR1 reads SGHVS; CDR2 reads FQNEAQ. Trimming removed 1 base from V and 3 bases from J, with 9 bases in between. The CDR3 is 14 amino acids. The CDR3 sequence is CASSLDDRDYGYTF. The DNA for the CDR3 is TGTGCCAGCAGCTTAGACGACAGAGACTATGGCTACACCTTC.

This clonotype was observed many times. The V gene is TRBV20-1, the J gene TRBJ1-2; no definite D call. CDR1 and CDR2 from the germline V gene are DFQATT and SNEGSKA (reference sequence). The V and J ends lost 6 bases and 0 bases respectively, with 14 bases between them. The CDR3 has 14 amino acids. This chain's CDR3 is CSATDSGTNYGYTF. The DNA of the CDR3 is TGCAGTGCCACAGATTCAGGAACTAACTATGGCTACACCTTC.

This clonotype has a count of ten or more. The CDR3 bases are TGTGCCAGCATGAGGCAGGGGAAGCCCGGGGAGCTGTTTTTT. It specifies CASMRQGKPGELFF. The chain joins TRBV3-1 to TRBJ2-2; a weak D match, TRBD1 (6 bases). Trimming stripped 7 bases from V and 6 bases from J, with 15 bases between. CDR1 is LGHDT, CDR2 YNNKEL, per germline (reference sequence). The CDR3 is 14 residues long.

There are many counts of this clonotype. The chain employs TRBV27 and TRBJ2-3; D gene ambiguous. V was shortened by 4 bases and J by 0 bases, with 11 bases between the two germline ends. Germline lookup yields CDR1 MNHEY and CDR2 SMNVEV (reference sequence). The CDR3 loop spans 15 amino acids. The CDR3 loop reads CASSSMRTSTDTQYF. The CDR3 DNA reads TGTGCCAGCAGTTCTATGCGTACTAGCACAGATACGCAGTATTTT.

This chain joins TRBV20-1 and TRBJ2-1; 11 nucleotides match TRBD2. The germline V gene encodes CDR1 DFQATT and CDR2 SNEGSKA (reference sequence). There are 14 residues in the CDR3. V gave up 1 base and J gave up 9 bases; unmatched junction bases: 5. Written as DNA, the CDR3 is TGCAGTGCTAGAGTAGCGGGAGGGCCTGGTGAGCAGTTCTTC. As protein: CSARVAGGPGEQFF.

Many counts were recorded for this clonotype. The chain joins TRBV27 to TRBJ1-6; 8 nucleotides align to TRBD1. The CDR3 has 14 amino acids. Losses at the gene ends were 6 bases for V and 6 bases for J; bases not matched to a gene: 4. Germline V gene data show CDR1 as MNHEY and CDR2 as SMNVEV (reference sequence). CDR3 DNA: TGTGCCAGCAGCCCGGGACAGGTTAATTCACCCCTCCACTTT. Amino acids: CASSPGQVNSPLHF.

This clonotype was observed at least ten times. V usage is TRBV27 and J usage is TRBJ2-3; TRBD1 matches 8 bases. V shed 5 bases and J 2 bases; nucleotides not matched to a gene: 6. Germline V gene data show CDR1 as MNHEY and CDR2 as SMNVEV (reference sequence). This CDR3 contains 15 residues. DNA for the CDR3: TGTGCCAGCAGTAAGACAGGGGCTCTCACAGATACGCAGTATTTT. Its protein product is CASSKTGALTDTQYF.

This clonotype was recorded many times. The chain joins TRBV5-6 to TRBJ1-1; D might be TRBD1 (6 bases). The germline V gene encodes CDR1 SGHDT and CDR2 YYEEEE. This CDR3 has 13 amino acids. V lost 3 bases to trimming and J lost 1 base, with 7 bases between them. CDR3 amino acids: CASSWDTNTEAFF. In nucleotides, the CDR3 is TGTGCCAGCAGCTGGGACACGAACACTGAAGCTTTCTTT.

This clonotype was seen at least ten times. The CDR3 here is CASSWPGGYGANVLTF. The CDR3 nucleotides read TGTGCCAGCAGTTGGCCCGGGGGCTATGGGGCCAACGTCCTGACTTTC. The chain recombines TRBV28 with TRBJ2-6; either TRBD1 or TRBD2 may fit D (6 bases each). This CDR3 is 16 amino acids long. Trimming removed 4 bases at V and 3 bases at J, with 13 bases between. Per the germline V gene, CDR1 is MDHEN and CDR2 is SYDVKM.

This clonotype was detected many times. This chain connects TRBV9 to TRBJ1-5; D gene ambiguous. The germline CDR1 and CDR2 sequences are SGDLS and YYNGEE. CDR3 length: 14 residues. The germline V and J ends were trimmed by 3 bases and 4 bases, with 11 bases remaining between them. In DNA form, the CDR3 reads TGTGCCAGCAGCGCCGGGTCGCCTAATCAGCCCCAGCATTTT. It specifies CASSAGSPNQPQHF.

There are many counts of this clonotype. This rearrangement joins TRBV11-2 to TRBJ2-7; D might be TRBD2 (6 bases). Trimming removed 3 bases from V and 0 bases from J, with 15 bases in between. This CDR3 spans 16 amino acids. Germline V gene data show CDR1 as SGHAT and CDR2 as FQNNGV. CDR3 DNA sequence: TGTGCCAGCAGCTTGTCCCGGGACTTGTTCTCCTACGAGCAGTACTTC. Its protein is CASSLSRDLFSYEQYF.

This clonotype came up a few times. For the CDR3, the DNA is TGTGCCAGCAGTGAGTCAGGCCGAAACACTGAAGCTTTCTTT. Residues: CASSESGRNTEAFF. This sequence joins TRBV2 and TRBJ1-1; no firm D call. Germline CDR1 and CDR2: SNHLY and FYNNEI. The CDR3 is 14 amino acids. Trimming removed 3 bases at V and 2 bases at J, with 10 bases between. Filled out from reference TRBV2 and TRBJ1-1, the complete variable domain reads EPEVTQTPSHQVTQMGQEVILRCVPISNHLYFYWYRQILGQKVEFLVSFYNNEISEKSEIFDDQFSVERPDGSNFTLKIRSTKLEDSAMYFCASSESGRNTEAFFGQGTRLTVV.

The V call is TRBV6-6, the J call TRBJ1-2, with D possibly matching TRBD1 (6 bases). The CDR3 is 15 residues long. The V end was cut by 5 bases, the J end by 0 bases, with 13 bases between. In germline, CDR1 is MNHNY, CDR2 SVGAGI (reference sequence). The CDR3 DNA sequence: TGTGCCAGCAGTCCCGACAGGATTCCTAACTATGGCTACACCTTC. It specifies CASSPDRIPNYGYTF.

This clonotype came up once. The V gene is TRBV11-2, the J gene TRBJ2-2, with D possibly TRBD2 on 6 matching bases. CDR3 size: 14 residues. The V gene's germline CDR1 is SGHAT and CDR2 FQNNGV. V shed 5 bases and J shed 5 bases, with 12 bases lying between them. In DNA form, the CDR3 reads TGTGCCAGCAGCCCCGTGGAGGGGACCGGGGAGCTGTTTTTT. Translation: CASSPVEGTGELFF.

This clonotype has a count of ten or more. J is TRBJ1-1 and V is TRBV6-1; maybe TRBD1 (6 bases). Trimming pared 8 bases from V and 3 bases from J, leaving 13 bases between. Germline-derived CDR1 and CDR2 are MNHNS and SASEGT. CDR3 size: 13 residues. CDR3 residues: CASEQGRDTEAFF. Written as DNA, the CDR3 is TGTGCCAGCGAGCAGGGGAGGGACACTGAAGCTTTCTTT.

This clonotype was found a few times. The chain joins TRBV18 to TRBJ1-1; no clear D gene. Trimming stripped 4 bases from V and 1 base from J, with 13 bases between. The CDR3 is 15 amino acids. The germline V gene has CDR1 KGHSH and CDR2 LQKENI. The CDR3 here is CASSREGPGNTEAFF. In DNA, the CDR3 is TGTGCCAGCTCACGTGAAGGTCCCGGGAACACTGAAGCTTTCTTT.

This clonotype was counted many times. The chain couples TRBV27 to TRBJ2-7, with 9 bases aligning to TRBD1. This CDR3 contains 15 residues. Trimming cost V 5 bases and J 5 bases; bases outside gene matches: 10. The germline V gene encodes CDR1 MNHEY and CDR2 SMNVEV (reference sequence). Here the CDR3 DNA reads TGTGCCAGCAGTCCACCGACAGGGGGAGTGCACGAGCAGTACTTC. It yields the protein CASSPPTGGVHEQYF.

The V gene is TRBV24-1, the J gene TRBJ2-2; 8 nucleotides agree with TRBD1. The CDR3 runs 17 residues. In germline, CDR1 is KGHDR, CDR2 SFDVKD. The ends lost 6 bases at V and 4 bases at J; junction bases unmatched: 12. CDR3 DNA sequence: TGTGCCACCAGTCCCCCCGCCGGGACAGGCTTCACCGGGGAGCTGTTTTTT. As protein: CATSPPAGTGFTGELFF.